The 10 T cell receptor beta chains reported below all come from one sample, sequenced in a study of technical replicates of blood from four donors. Clones were read by immunoSEQ multiplex PCR, and TCRdb kept only the in-frame ones, dropping some. The sample lists fewer than 85,000 clones; about 94% were seen once. The sequenced material came from T cells isolated from PBMCs. All receptors come from a human donor in good health.

The chain recombines TRBV5-1 with TRBJ1-2; 7 bases fit TRBD1. J lost 4 bases, V lost 5 bases, and 11 bases had no gene match. Germline values: CDR1 SGHRS, CDR2 YFSETQ. The CDR3 spans 15 residues. DNA for the CDR3: TGCGCCAGCAGTCCCACGGGACAGTATTCCTATGGCTACACCTTC. Its translation is CASSPTGQYSYGYTF.

The chain joins TRBV4-2 to TRBJ1-4; D is undetermined. Germline CDR1 reads LGHNA; CDR2 reads YNFKEQ. Trimming shortened V by 8 bases and J by 6 bases, and 13 bases separated the two germline ends. CDR3 size: 13 residues. Here the CDR3 reads CASWEPHDEKLFF. The CDR3, as DNA: TGTGCCAGCTGGGAGCCGCACGATGAAAAACTGTTTTTT.

The V call is TRBV19, the J call TRBJ2-7; 7 positions agree with TRBD1. With V trimmed by 5 bases and J by 4 bases, 8 bases remained unmatched. There are 14 residues in the CDR3. Germline V CDR1 and CDR2: LNHDA, SQIVND (reference sequence). Written as DNA, the CDR3 is TGTGCCAGTAGTGGTAGACAGGGTTCTTACGAGCAGTACTTC. This sequence encodes CASSGRQGSYEQYF.

This chain links TRBV27 with TRBJ1-2, with 8 positions matching TRBD1. The trim removed 4 bases at V and 5 bases at J, leaving 3 bases unmatched. Germline-derived CDR1 and CDR2 are MNHEY and SMNVEV (reference sequence). CDR3 size: 13 residues. CDR3 in amino acids: CASSYDRGYGYTF. For the CDR3, the DNA is TGTGCCAGCAGTTACGACAGGGGTTATGGCTACACCTTC.

This clone was seen only once. The chain joins TRBV6-5 to TRBJ1-3, with TRBD1 identical over 8 bases. CDR1 MNHEY and CDR2 SVGAGI come from the germline V gene. V was pared by 6 bases and J by 11 bases, with 12 bases of the junction left unmatched. This CDR3 region has 14 residues. CDR3 protein: CASRKAGTGPSIYF. In DNA, the CDR3 is TGTGCCAGCAGAAAGGCCGGGACAGGCCCTTCCATATATTTT.

This chain joins TRBV27 and TRBJ1-5; D gene uncertain. Germline CDR1 reads MNHEY; CDR2 reads SMNVEV (reference sequence). The V and J ends lost 3 bases and 7 bases respectively, with 13 bases between them. The CDR3 is 14 residues long. The CDR3 coding sequence is TGTGCCAGCAGTTTTGGCGGGGTAGGGCAGCCCCAGCATTTT. Translated, it gives CASSFGGVGQPQHF.

The chain combines TRBV10-3 with TRBJ1-1, with 7 bases matching TRBD1. Germline CDR1 and CDR2: ENHRY and SYGVKD. CDR3 size: 13 residues. The V and J ends lost 10 bases and 8 bases, in that order; junction bases with no gene match: 13. The DNA for the CDR3 is TGTGCCAGCTCCGGGACAGAGGGGCGAGAAGCTTTCTTT. Translated, it gives CASSGTEGREAFF.

The chain is built from TRBV7-3 and TRBJ2-7; 10 bases agree with TRBD1. J lost 6 bases, V lost 4 bases, and 3 bases had no gene match. Germline V lookup: CDR1 SGHTA, CDR2 FQGTGA. The CDR3 loop spans 13 amino acids. The CDR3 region is CASSYRQGAEQYF. DNA of the CDR3: TGTGCCAGCAGCTACCGACAGGGGGCCGAGCAGTACTTC.

The V call is TRBV27, the J call TRBJ1-2, with 7 bases matching TRBD1. This CDR3 spans 16 amino acids. Looked up from germline, CDR1 is MNHEY and CDR2 is SMNVEV (reference sequence). The junction had 13 bases not matched to a gene; V was cut back by 7 bases and J by 2 bases. This chain's CDR3 is CASTRYSGQLNYGYTF. The CDR3 coding sequence is TGTGCCAGCACCCGTTACTCGGGACAGTTAAACTATGGCTACACCTTC.

V and J are TRBV7-9 and TRBJ2-7; 8 nucleotides align to TRBD2. The CDR3 sequence is 15 residues long. Germline V gene lookup returns CDR1 SEHNR and CDR2 FQNEAQ (reference sequence). J lost 3 bases, V lost 3 bases, and 7 bases had no gene match. CDR3 bases: TGTGCCAGCAGCTTTGCTGGGACTAGGGGCTACGAGCAGTACTTC. This translates into CASSFAGTRGYEQYF.